Presented here are 4 T cell receptor beta chains from one specimen sequenced in a study of brain T cells in children with intractable seizures. TCRdb's copy holds only in-frame clones and misses some; the assay was immunoSEQ multiplex PCR. The sample includes around 38,000 clones, 80% to 95% of them seen just once. The specimen was peripheral blood, collected at surgery. Receptors were obtained from a girl aged 2 to 10 with tuberous sclerosis and intractable seizures.

The CDR3 DNA reads as TGTGCCAGCAGCAAGAGACGGTCGGGGCTTCAGCAGTTCTTC. This translates into CASSKRRSGLQQFF. The chain couples TRBV7-9 to TRBJ2-1; D is tentatively TRBD1 or TRBD2 (5 bases each). The CDR3 is 14 residues long. V was cut by 5 bases and J by 11 bases, with 19 bases left in between. In germline, CDR1 is SEHNR, CDR2 FQNEAQ (reference sequence).

The chain carries TRBV5-5 and TRBJ2-3; TRBD2 agrees at 11 bases. CDR3 length equals 16 residues. J lost 3 bases, V lost 2 bases, and 5 bases had no gene match. Germline assignment: CDR1 SGHKS and CDR2 YYEKEE (reference sequence). CDR3 loop: CASSLDLAGGTDTQYF. DNA for the CDR3: TGTGCCAGCAGCTTAGATCTAGCGGGGGGAACAGATACGCAGTATTTT.

The V call is TRBV6-5, the J call TRBJ1-2; unclear D gene. Germline V gene lookup returns CDR1 MNHEY and CDR2 SVGAGI. Trimming cost V 6 bases and J 2 bases, with 16 bases left between them. The CDR3 length is 15 residues. In DNA, the CDR3 is TGTGCCAGCAGCGCCGGGCAGTTCCTGAACTATGGCTACACCTTC. Encoded protein: CASSAGQFLNYGYTF.

The J gene is TRBJ1-4, the V gene TRBV10-2; D is unclear. This CDR3 region has 12 residues. Germline V gives CDR1 WSHSY, CDR2 SAAADI. Trimming removed 3 bases at V and 5 bases at J, with 4 bases between. DNA for the CDR3: TGCGCCAGCAGTGAAAGGAATGAAAAACTGTTTTTT. Its protein product is CASSERNEKLFF.